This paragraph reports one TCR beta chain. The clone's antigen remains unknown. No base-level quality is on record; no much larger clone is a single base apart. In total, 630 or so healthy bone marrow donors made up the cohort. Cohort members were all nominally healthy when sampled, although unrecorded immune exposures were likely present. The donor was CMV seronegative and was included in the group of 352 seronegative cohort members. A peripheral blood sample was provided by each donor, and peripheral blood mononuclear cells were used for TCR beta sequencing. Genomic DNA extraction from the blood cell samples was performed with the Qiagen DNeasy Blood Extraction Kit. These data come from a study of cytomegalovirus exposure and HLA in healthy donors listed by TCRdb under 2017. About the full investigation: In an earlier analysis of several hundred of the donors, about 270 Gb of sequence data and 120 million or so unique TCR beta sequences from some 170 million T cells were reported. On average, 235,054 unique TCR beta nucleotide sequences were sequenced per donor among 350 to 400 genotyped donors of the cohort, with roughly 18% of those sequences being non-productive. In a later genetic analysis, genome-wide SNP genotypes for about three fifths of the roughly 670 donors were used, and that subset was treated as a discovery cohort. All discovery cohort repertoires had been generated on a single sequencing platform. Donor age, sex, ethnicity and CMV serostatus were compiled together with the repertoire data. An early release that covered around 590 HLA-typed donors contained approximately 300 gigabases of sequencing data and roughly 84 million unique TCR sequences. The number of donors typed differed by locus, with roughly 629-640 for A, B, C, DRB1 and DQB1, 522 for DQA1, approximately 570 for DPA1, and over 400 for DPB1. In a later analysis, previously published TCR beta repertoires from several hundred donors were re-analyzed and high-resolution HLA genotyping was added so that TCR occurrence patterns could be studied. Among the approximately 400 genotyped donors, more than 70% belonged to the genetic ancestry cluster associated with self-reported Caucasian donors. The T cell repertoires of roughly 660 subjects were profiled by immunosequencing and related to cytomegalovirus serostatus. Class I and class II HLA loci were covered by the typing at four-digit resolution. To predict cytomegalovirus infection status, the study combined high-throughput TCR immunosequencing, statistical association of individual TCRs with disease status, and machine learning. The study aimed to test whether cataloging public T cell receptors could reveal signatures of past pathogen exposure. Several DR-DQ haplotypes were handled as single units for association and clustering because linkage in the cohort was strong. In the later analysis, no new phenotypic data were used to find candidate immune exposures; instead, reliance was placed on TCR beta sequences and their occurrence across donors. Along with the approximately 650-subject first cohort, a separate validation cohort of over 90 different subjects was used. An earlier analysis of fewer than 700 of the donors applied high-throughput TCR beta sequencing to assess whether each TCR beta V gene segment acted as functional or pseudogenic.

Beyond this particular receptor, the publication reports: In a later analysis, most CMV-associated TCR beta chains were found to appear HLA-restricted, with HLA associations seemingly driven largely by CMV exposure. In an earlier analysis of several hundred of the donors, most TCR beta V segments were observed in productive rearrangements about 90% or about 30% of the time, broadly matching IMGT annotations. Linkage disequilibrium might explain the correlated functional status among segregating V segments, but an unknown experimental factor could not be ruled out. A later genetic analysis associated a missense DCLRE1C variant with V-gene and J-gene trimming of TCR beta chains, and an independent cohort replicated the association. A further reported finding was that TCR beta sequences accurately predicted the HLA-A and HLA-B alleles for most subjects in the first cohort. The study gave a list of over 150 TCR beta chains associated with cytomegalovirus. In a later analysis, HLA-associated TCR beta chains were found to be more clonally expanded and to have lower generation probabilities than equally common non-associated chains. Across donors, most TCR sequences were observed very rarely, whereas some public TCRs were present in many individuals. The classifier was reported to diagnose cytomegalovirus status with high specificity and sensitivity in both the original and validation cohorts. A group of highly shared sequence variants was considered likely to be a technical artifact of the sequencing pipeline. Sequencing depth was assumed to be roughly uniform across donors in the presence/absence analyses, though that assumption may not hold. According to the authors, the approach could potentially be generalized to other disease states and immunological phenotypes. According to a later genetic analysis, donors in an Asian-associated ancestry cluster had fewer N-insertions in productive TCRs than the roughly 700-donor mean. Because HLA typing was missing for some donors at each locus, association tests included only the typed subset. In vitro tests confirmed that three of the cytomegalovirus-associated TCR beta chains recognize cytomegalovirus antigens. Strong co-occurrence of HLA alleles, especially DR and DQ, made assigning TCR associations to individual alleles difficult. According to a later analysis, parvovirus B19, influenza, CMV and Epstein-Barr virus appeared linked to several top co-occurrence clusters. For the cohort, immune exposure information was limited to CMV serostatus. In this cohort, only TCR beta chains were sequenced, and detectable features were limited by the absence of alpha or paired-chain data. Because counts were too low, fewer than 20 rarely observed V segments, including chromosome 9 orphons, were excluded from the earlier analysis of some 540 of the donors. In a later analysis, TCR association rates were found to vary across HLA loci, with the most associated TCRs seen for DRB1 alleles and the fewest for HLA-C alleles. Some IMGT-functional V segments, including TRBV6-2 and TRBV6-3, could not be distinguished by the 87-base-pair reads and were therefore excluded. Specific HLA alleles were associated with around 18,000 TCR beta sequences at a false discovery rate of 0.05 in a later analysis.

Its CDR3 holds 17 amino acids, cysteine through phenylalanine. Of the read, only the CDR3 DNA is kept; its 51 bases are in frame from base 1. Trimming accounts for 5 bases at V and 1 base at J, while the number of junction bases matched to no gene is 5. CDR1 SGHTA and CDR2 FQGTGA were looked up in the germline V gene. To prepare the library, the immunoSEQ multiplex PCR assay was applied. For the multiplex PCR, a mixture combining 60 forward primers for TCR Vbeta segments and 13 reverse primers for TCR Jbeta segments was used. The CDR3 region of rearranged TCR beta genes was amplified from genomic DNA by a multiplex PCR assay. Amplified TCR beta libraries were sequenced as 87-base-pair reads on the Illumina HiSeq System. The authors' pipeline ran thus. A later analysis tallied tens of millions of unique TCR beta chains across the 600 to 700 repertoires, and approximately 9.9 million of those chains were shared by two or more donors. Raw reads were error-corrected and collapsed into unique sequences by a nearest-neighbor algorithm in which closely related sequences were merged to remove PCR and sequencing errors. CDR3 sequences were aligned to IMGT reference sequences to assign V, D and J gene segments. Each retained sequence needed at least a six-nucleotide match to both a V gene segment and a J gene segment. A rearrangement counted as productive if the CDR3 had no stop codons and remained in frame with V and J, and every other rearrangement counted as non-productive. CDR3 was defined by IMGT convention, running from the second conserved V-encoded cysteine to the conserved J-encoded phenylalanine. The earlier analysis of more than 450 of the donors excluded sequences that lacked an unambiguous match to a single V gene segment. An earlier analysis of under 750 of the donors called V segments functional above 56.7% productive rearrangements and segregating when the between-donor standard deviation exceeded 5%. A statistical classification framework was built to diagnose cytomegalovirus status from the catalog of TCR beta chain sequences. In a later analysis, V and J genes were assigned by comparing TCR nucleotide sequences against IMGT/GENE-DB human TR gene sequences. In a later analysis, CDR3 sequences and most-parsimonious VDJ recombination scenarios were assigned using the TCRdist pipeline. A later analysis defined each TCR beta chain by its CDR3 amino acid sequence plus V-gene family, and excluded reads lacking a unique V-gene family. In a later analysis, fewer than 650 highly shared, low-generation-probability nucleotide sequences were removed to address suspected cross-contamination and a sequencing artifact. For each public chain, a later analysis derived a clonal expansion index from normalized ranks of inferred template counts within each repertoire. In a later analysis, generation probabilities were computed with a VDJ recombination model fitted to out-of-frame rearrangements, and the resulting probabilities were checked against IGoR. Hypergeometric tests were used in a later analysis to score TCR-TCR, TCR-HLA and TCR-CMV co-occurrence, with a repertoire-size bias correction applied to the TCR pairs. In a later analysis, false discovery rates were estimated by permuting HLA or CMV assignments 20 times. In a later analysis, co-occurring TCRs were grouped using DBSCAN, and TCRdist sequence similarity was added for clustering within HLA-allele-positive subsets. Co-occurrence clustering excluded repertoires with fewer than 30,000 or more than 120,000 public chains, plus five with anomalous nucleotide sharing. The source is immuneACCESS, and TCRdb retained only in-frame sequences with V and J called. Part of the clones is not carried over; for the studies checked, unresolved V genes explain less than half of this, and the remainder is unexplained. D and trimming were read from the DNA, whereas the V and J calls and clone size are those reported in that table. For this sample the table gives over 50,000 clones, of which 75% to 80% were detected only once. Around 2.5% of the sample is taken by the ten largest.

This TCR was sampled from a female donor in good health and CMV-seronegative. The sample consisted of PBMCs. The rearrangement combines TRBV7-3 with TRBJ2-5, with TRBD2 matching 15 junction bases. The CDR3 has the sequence CASSPGTSGGTQETQYF. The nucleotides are TGTGCCAGCAGCCCTGGGACTAGCGGGGGGACCCAAGAGACCCAGTACTTC.